This TCR beta chain was found in a study of OX40 agonist ivuxolimab in advanced cancers. Study observations and caveats: The CD4+ and CD8+ T cells in the blood had expanded clonally by week 6 at 0.1 to 3.0 mg/kg.

CDR1 is MGHRA, CDR2 YSYEKL, per germline. V shed 0 bases and J shed 2 bases, with 9 bases lying between them. The CDR3 length is 15 residues. Produced via immunoSEQ multiplex PCR; TCRdb's table is partial and in-frame only. The table lists tens of thousands of clones, roughly 91% of them singletons. Comment on this clone: Its antigen is undetermined.

The rearrangement uses TRBV4-1 and TRBJ2-3; D could derive from TRBD1 or TRBD2 (5 bases each). The sequence derives from an adult with an advanced solid tumor such as melanoma, head and neck, liver or kidney cancer. The sample was CD4+ or CD8+ T cells sorted from blood, taken in a trial of the OX40 agonist ivuxolimab. The CDR3 nucleotides are TGCGCCAGCAGCCAAGATCGGGACCCCACAGATACGCAGTATTTT. This encodes CASSQDRDPTDTQYF.